The subject of this entry is one T cell receptor beta chain. Its target is unknown. Isolation of CD4+ naive, central memory, regulatory and stem cell-like memory cells was achieved by sorting via CD45RO/CCR7/CD25/CD127/CD95/CD27. Germline CDR1 is SGHTS and CDR2 is YDEGEE. Deletions cut 0 bases from V and 10 bases from J, with 11 bases between. The CDR3 runs to 14 residues. The sample belongs to a study of beta chain features in type 1 diabetes. Study-wide results and caveats: Among patients with Type 1 diabetes, TCRB CDR3s were moderately but significantly shorter in every one of the four CD4+ subsets. Highly expressing activated T cells could be over-counted with a cDNA template.

Reverse transcribing all isolated RNA meant expressed TCRB transcripts were sequenced. Sequenced by immunoSEQ multiplex PCR; TCRdb stores in-frame clones only, minus some. The repertoire includes 680,000 or so clones, under 15% of them detected once, and approximately 0.021% sits in the top ten. The rearrangement joins TRBV5-8 to TRBJ1-6, with D possibly being TRBD1 (5 bases). The sample comprised naive CD4+ T cells from blood. The receptor was isolated from a man younger than 35 with type 1 diabetes. CDR3 sequence: CASSLVEGQSPLHF. The CDR3 DNA follows: TGTGCCAGCAGCTTGGTGGAGGGGCAATCACCCCTCCACTTT.